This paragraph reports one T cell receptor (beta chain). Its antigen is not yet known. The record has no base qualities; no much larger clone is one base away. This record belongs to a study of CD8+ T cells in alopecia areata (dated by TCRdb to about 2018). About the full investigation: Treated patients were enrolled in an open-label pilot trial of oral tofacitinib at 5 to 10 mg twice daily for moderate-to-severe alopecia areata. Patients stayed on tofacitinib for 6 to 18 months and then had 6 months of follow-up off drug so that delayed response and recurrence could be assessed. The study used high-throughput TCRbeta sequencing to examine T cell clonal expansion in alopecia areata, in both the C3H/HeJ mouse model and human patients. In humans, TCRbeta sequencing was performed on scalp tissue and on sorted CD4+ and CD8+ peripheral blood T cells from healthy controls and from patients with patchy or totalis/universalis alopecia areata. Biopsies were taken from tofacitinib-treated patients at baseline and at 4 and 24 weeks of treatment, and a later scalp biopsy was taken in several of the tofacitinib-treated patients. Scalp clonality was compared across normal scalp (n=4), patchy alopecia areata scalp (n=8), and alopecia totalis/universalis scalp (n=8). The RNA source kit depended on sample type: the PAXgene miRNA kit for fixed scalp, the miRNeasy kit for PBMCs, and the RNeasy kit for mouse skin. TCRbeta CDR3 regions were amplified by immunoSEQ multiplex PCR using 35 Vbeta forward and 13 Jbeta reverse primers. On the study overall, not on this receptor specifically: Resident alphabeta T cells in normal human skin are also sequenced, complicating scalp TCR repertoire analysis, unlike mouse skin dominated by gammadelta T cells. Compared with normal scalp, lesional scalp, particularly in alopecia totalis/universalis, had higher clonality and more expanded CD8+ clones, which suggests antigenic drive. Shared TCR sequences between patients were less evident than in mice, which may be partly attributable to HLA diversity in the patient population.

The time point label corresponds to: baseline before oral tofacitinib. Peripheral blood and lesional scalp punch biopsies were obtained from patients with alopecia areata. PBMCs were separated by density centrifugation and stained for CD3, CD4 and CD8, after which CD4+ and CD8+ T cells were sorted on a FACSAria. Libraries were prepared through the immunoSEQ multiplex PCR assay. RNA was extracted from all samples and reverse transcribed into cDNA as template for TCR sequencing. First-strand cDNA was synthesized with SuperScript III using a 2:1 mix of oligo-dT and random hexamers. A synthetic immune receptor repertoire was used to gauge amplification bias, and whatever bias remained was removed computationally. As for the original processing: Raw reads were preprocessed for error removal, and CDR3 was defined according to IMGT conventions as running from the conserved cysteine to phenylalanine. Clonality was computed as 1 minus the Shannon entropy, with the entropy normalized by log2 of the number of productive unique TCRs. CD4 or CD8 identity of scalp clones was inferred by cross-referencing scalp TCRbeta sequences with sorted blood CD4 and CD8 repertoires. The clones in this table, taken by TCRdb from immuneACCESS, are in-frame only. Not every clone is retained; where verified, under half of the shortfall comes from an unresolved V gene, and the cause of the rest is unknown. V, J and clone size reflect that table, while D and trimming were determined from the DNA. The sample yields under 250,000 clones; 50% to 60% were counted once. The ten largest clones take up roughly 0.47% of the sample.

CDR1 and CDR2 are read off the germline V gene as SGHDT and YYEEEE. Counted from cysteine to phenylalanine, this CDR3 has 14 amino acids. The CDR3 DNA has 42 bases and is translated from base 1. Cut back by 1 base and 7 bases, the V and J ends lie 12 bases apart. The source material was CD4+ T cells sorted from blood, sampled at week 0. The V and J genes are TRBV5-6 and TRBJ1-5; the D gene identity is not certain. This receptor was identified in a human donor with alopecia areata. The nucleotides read TGTGCCAGCAGCTTGTACGTATCGGACCAGCCCCAGCATTTT. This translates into CASSLYVSDQPQHF.